This T cell receptor (beta chain) was identified during a study of blood T cell repertoires in COVID-19. Overall study context: Samples taken during acute and convalescent COVID-19 were collected in the United States, Italy and Spain.

Data came from immunoSEQ multiplex PCR; TCRdb stores just in-frame clones and leaves some out. The data hold 320,000 or so clones, with 75% to 90% observed a single time. Adults between about 18 and 89 years of age took part from about two dozen US areas. A COVID-19 case was met by exposed participants within 2 weeks before study entry. The junction had 5 bases not matched to a gene; V was cut back by 6 bases and J by 4 bases. Germline V lookup: CDR1 SGHTA, CDR2 FQGNSA. The CDR3 loop spans 15 amino acids. This TCR came from a woman aged 25-40 years who had been exposed to COVID-19. The specimen was PBMCs or T cells enriched from blood (not recorded which). The rearrangement links TRBV7-2 to TRBJ2-2; 10 nucleotides align to TRBD1. The CDR3 DNA follows: TGTGCCAGCAGGTCCAGGACAGGGGGCACCGGGGAGCTGTTTTTT. Translation: CASRSRTGGTGELFF. Supplemented by reference TRBV7-2 and TRBJ2-2, the full variable domain reads GAGVSQSPSNKVTEKGKDVELRCDPISGHTALYWYRQSLGQGLEFLIYFQGNSAPDKSGLPSDRFSAERTGGSVSTLTIQRTQQEDSAVYLCASRSRTGGTGELFFGEGSRLTVL.